The T cell receptor (beta chain) under discussion was sequenced for a study of PD-1 blockade in classical Hodgkin lymphoma (TCRdb year 2020). Background for the entire study: Nivolumab dosing was 3 mg/kg intravenously every 2 weeks, continuing until either disease progression or unacceptable toxicity. A peripheral blood immune signature of response to PD-1 blockade in classical Hodgkin lymphoma was defined using TCR beta sequencing and CyTOF.

Reading the label with the study, this specimen's time point is: cycle 2 day 1 (C2D1) of nivolumab. Every trial patient had relapsed following autologous stem cell transplantation, and prior brentuximab vedotin exposure was what differed among cohorts A, B and C. The trial cohort included 55 to 65 patients with relapsed/refractory classical Hodgkin lymphoma, and each patient had a best overall response of complete response, partial response or progressive disease. Single-agent nivolumab was administered to trial patients in the multi-cohort phase II CheckMate 205 trial. An independent review committee assessed best overall response using the 2007 International Working Group response criteria. Trial PBMCs were obtained immediately prior to nivolumab initiation (C1D1) and on therapy at cycle 2 day 1 and cycle 4 day 1. After peripheral blood was drawn into 8 mL Vacutainer Cell Preparation Tubes, PBMCs were isolated by centrifugation and then cryopreserved.

Counted from cysteine to phenylalanine, this CDR3 has 14 amino acids. The CDR3 DNA has 42 bases and is translated from base 1. V and J lose 3 bases and 6 bases, and a span of 14 bases separates them. From a lookup of the germline V gene, CDR1 and CDR2 are SGHNT and YENEEA. In this sample, this clone turned up a few times. What this receptor recognizes is not known. No base quality information exists; no much larger clone differs at one position. On the study overall, not on this receptor specifically: Patients starting nivolumab less than 1 year after ASCT had lower diversity and were excluded from later analyses to avoid confounding by immune reconstitution. The study covered only a single clinical trial cohort, and the causes of the repertoire differences, possibly disease activity or prior therapy, were still not defined. A significant rise by C4D1 was seen in CD4+ but not CD8+ TCR diversity (p=0.0027 vs p=0.16), with the rise being most apparent in complete responders (p=0.02). Newly diagnosed patients were reported to have lower baseline TCR diversity than healthy donors, and relapsed/refractory patients were reported to have lower baseline TCR diversity still. Baseline diversity similar to that of newly diagnosed patients was observed in trial patients achieving complete response, whereas significantly lower diversity was observed in partial responders and progressors.

The Qiagen DNeasy kit was used to extract genomic DNA both from unsorted PBMCs and from the negatively selected CD4+ and CD8+ fractions. TCR beta CDR3 regions were amplified by immunoSEQ multiplex PCR using primers annealing to V and J segments. A synthetic immune receptor repertoire was used to minimize amplification bias, and remaining bias was computationally removed after sequencing. The authors' pipeline ran thus. Repertoire diversity was quantified as the Shannon entropy index using custom Python scripts. The unsorted, CD4+ and CD8+ repertoires were each analyzed separately, with the exception of combined analyses, where CD4+ and CD8+ sequences were merged in silico. Clonal expansion was defined as a frequency increase of at least 2-fold after treatment compared with C1D1, and clones undetected at baseline were assigned a pseudocount of 0.5. Singleton clones were defined as clones with 0 or 1 copy at C1D1, and non-singleton clones were defined as clones with 2 or more copies. Clones expanded in unsorted samples were labelled as CD4+, CD8+ or unknown by matching protein sequences in sorted samples from the same patient. Wilcoxon tests on paired samples were used to test changes in diversity from C1D1 to C4D1. TCRdb limited this immuneACCESS table to in-frame rearrangements with V and J called. A share of clones is missing; checked studies link under half to unresolved V genes, and the rest is unexplained. V, J and clone size are those of that table, while D and trimming were read from the DNA. Across this sample there are tens of thousands of clones, with around 80% seen only once. About 20% of the sample comes from the top ten.

This receptor was identified in a human donor with classical Hodgkin lymphoma. The starting material was peripheral blood mononuclear cells (PBMCs), obtained before the second cycle of nivolumab. The rearranged segments are TRBV11-3 and TRBJ1-2; the D region possibly corresponds to TRBD1 (6 bases align). The DNA sequence is TGTGCCAGCAGCTTGGCCAGGGGAAGGGATGGCTACACCTTC. The translation is CASSLARGRDGYTF.